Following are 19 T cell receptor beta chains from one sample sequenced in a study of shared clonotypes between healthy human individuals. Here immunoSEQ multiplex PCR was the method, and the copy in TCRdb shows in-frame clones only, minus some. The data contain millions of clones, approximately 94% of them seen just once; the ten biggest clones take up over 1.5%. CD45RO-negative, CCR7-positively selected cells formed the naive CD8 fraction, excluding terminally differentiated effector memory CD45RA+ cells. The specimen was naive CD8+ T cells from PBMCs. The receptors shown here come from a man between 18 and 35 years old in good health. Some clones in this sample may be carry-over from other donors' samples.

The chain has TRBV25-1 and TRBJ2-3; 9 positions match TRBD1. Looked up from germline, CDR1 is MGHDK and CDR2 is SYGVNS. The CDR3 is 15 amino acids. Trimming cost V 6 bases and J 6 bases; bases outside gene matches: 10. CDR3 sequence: CASRPGQGSYDTQYF. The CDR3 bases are TGTGCCAGCAGACCGGGACAGGGTTCGTATGATACGCAGTATTTT. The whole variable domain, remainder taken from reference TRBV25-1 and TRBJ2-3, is EADIYQTPRYLVIGTGKKITLECSQTMGHDKMYWYQQDPGMELHLIHYSYGVNSTEKGDLSSESTVSRIRTEHFPLTLESARPSHTSQYLCASRPGQGSYDTQYFGPGTRLTVL.

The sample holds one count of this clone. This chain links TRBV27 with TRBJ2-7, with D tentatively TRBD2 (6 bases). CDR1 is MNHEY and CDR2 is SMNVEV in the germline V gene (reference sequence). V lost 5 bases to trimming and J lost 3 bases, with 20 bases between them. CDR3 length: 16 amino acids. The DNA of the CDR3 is TGTGCCAGCAGTCTACTTCGACTAGGTCGGGTCTACGAGCAGTACTTC. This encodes CASSLLRLGRVYEQYF.

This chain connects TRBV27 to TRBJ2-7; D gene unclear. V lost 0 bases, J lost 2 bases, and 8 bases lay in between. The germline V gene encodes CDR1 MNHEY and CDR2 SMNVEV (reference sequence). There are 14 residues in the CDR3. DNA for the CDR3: TGTGCCAGCAGTTTATCGCAGTTAGCCTACGAGCAGTACTTC. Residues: CASSLSQLAYEQYF.

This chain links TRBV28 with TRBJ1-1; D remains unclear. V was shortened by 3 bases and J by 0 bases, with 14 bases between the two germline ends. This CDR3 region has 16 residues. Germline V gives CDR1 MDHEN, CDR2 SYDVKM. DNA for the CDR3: TGTGCCAGCAGTTTTCGGTCGTGGGCAATGAACACTGAAGCTTTCTTT. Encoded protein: CASSFRSWAMNTEAFF.

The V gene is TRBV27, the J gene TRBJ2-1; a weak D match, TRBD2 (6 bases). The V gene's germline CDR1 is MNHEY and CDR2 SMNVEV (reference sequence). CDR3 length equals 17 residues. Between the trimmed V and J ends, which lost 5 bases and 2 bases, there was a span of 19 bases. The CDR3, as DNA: TGTGCCAGCAGTCTAACATCCGGGACTCGACCCTACAATGAGCAGTTCTTC. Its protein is CASSLTSGTRPYNEQFF.

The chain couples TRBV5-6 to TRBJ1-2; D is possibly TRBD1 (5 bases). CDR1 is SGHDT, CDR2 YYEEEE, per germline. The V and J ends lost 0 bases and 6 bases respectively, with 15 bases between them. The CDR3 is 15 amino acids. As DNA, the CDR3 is TGTGCCAGCAGCTTGGTCCGCAGGCCCAGGGATGGCTACACCTTC. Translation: CASSLVRRPRDGYTF.

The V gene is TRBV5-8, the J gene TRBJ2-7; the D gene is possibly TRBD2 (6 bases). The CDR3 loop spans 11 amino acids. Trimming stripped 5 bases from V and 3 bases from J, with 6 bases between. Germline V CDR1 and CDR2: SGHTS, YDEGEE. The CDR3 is CASRGGYEQYF. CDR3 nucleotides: TGTGCCAGCAGGGGGGGCTACGAGCAGTACTTC.

CDR3 nucleotide sequence: TGTGCCAGCAGCTTTATTTCCTCGACTAACTATGGCTACACCTTC. Its translation is CASSFISSTNYGYTF. The chain uses TRBV5-6 and TRBJ1-2; no definite D call. CDR1 and CDR2 (germline): SGHDT, YYEEEE. The CDR3 loop spans 15 amino acids. Trimming shortened V by 2 bases and J by 0 bases, and 11 bases separated the two germline ends.

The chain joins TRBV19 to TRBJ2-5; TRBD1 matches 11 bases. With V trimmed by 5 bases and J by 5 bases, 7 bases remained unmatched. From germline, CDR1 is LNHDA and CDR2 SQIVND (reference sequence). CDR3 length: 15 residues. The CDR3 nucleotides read TGTGCCAGTAGTGACGGACAGGGGGCAGGGGAGACCCAGTACTTC. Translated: CASSDGQGAGETQYF.

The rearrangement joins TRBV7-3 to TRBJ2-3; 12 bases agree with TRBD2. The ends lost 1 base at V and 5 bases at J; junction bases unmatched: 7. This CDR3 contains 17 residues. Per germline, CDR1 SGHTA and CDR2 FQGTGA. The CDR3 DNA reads TGTGCCAGCAGCTTAAAGCCTAGCGGGAGGGAGGTAGATACGCAGTATTTT. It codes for CASSLKPSGREVDTQYF.

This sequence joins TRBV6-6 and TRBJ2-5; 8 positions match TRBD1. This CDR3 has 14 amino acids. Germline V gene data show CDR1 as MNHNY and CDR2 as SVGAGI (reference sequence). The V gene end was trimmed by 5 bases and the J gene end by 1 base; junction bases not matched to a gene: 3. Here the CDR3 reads CASSPDRGQETQYF. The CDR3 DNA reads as TGTGCCAGCAGTCCCGACAGGGGCCAAGAGACCCAGTACTTC.

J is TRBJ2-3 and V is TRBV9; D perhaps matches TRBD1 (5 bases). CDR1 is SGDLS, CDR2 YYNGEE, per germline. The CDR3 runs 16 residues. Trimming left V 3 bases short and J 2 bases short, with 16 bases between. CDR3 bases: TGTGCCAGCAGCGCGAACAAGGGGCAGTACACAGATACGCAGTATTTT. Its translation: CASSANKGQYTDTQYF.

In nucleotides, the CDR3 is TGTGCCAGCAGTTTAAACTCCAGGGCCAACGTCCTGACTTTC. Protein sequence: CASSLNSRANVLTF. This chain links TRBV28 with TRBJ2-6; D ambiguous. Germline V gene data show CDR1 as MDHEN and CDR2 as SYDVKM. Trimming took 2 bases from V and 5 from J, leaving 7 bases between them. The CDR3 sequence is 14 residues long.

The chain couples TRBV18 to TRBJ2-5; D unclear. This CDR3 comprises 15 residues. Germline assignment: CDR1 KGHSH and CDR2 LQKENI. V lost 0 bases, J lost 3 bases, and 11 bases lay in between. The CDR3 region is CASSPPVRAKETQYF. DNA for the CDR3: TGTGCCAGCTCACCACCGGTCCGAGCGAAAGAGACCCAGTACTTC.

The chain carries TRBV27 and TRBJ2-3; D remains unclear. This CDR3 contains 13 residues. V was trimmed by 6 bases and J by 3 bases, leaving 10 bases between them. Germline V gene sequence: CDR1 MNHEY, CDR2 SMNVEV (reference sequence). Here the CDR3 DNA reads TGTGCCAGCAGAGGCGTTAGAACAGATACGCAGTATTTT. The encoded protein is CASRGVRTDTQYF.

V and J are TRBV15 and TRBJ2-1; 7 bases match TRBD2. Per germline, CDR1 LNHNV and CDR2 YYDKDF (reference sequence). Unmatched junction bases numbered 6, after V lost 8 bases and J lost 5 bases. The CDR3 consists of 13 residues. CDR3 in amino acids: CATSSGTHNEQFF. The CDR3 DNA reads TGTGCCACCTCGAGCGGGACCCACAATGAGCAGTTCTTC.

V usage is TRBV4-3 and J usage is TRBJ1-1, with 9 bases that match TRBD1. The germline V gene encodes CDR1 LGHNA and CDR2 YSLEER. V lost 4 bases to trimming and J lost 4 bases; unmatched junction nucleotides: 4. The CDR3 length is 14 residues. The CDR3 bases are TGCGCCAGCAGCCCCGGACAGGGGCTCACTGAAGCTTTCTTT. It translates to CASSPGQGLTEAFF.

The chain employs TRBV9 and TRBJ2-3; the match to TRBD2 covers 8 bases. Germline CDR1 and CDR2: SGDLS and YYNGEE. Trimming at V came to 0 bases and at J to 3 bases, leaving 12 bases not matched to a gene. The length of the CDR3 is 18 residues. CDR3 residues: CASSVGRESGRRTDTQYF. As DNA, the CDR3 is TGTGCCAGCAGCGTAGGTCGGGAAAGCGGGAGAAGAACAGATACGCAGTATTTT.

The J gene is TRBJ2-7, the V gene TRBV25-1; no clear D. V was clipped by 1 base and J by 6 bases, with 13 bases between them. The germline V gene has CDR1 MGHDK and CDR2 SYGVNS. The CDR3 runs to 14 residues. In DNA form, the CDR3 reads TGTGCCAGCAGTGAATTCGAGGTGGGTGTCGAGCAGTACTTC. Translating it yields CASSEFEVGVEQYF.